This passage covers 29 T cell receptor beta chains from one sample sequenced in a study of blood T cell repertoires in COVID-19. Clones were sequenced by immunoSEQ multiplex PCR, and TCRdb holds only the in-frame ones, with some missing. The profile shows over 90,000 clones, approximately 88% of them singletons. Sequenced input: peripheral blood. These receptors were obtained from a woman between 70 and 85 years old with acute or convalescent COVID-19.

V is TRBV18 and J is TRBJ1-2; possibly TRBD1 for D (6 bases). The germline V gene encodes CDR1 KGHSH and CDR2 LQKENI. This CDR3 region has 13 residues. The V end was cut by 2 bases, the J end by 2 bases, with 6 bases between. The CDR3 protein is CASSPDRNYGYTF. CDR3 DNA: TGTGCCAGCTCACCAGACAGGAACTATGGCTACACCTTC.

This rearrangement joins TRBV27 to TRBJ2-1, with 8 bases matching TRBD2. The CDR3 totals 16 residues. Germline CDR1 is MNHEY and CDR2 is SMNVEV (reference sequence). V dropped 10 bases and J dropped 7; count of bases not matched to a gene: 18. The DNA of the CDR3 is TGTGCCACCGAGTTAGCCGCCGGGACTAGTGCTAATGAGCAGTTCTTC. Its translation: CATELAAGTSANEQFF.

The chain is built from TRBV12-3 or TRBV12-4 and TRBJ1-1, with TRBD1 matching 9 bases. The CDR3 is made up of 13 amino acids. With 7 bases clipped from V and 10 bases from J, the junction kept 10 bases outside the gene matches. CDR3 bases: TGTGCCAGCACCATTACAGGGGGCACGGGAGCTTTCTTT. Its translation is CASTITGGTGAFF.

The chain links TRBV29-1 to TRBJ1-1; the D is unclear. This CDR3 is built from 13 residues. V lost 3 bases to trimming and J lost 1 base, with 9 bases between them. Germline lookup yields CDR1 SQVTM and CDR2 ANQGSEA. CDR3 in amino acids: CSVDERRNTEAFF. DNA for the CDR3: TGCAGCGTTGATGAACGTAGGAACACTGAAGCTTTCTTT. The full variable domain, completed using reference TRBV29-1 and TRBJ1-1, is SAVISQKPSRDICQRGTSLTIQCQVDSQVTMMFWYRQQPGQSLTLIATANQGSEATYESGFVIDKFPISRPNLTFSTLTVSNMSPEDSSIYLCSVDERRNTEAFFGQGTRLTVV.

The chain joins TRBV11-2 to TRBJ2-5; no firm D call. The V end lost 1 base, the J end lost 1 base, and 10 bases lay between the germline ends. The germline gives CDR1 SGHAT, CDR2 FQNNGV. CDR3 size: 15 residues. CDR3 coding DNA: TGTGCCAGCAGCTTAGCTCCGACAAGCCAAGAGACCCAGTACTTC. Its protein is CASSLAPTSQETQYF. Filled out from reference TRBV11-2 and TRBJ2-5, the complete variable domain reads EAGVAQSPRYKIIEKRQSVAFWCNPISGHATLYWYQQILGQGPKLLIQFQNNGVVDDSQLPKDRFSAERLKGVDSTLKIQPAKLEDSAVYLCASSLAPTSQETQYFGPGTRLLVL.

The chain uses TRBV6-5 and TRBJ2-2, with 8 bases matching TRBD1. The J segment lost 4 bases and the V segment lost 2 bases, leaving 6 bases of the junction unmatched. The CDR3 has 16 residues. Germline V lookup: CDR1 MNHEY, CDR2 SVGAGI. Here the CDR3 reads CASSYESGGITGELFF. The CDR3, as DNA: TGTGCCAGCAGTTACGAGTCAGGGGGCATCACCGGGGAGCTGTTTTTT.

This clone has more than one count but fewer than ten. The chain couples TRBV28 to TRBJ1-1; D gene ambiguous. Germline CDR1 is MDHEN and CDR2 is SYDVKM. CDR3 size: 13 residues. The V end lost 3 bases, the J end lost 5 bases, and 10 bases lay between the germline ends. This CDR3 is CASSFSGGTEAFF. In nucleotides, the CDR3 is TGTGCCAGCAGTTTCTCCGGAGGGACTGAAGCTTTCTTT.

CDR3 DNA sequence: TGTGCCAGCAGCGCAGGGGGCACAGATACGCAGTATTTT. Translation: CASSAGGTDTQYF. The chain employs TRBV6-6 and TRBJ2-3, with TRBD1 as a possible D gene (6 bases). The CDR3 has 13 residues. V was shortened by 6 bases and J by 1 base, with 8 bases between the two germline ends. The germline V gene has CDR1 MNHNY and CDR2 SVGAGI (reference sequence).

This chain uses TRBV5-1 with TRBJ1-4; 7 nucleotides line up with TRBD1. Per germline, CDR1 SGHRS and CDR2 YFSETQ. The CDR3 is 18 amino acids. J gave up 5 bases and V 0 bases, and 13 bases lay outside the gene matches. DNA for the CDR3: TGCGCCAGCAGCTTGGGACCTAATACCGGGACAGAAAATGAAAAACTGTTTTTT. Translated, it gives CASSLGPNTGTENEKLFF.

The chain is built from TRBV14 and TRBJ1-2; D is undetermined. With 3 bases removed from V and 2 bases from J, the gap between germline ends came to 10 bases. This CDR3 spans 14 amino acids. Germline V gene data show CDR1 as SGHDN and CDR2 as FVKESK. The CDR3 nucleotides read TGTGCCAGCAGCCAGAGGGTAACCAACTATGGCTACACCTTC. Translated, it gives CASSQRVTNYGYTF.

This chain connects TRBV18 to TRBJ2-5; the match to TRBD2 covers 11 bases. The CDR3 spans 16 residues. J was trimmed by 1 base and V by 2 bases; bases with no gene match: 3. Per the germline V gene, CDR1 is KGHSH and CDR2 is LQKENI. The CDR3 loop is CASSPITSGGQETQYF. In DNA, the CDR3 is TGTGCCAGCTCACCAATCACTAGCGGGGGCCAAGAGACCCAGTACTTC.

The table lists this clone with a count of one. This chain links TRBV9 with TRBJ2-1; D is perhaps TRBD2 (6 bases). V lost 0 bases, J lost 3 bases, and 13 bases lay in between. The CDR3 totals 16 residues. The V gene's germline CDR1 is SGDLS and CDR2 YYNGEE. The CDR3 coding sequence is TGTGCCAGCAGCGTAGCACAAGGACTACTCTACAATGAGCAGTTCTTC. It is translated as CASSVAQGLLYNEQFF.

The chain joins TRBV5-4 to TRBJ2-7, with D unresolved. Germline-derived CDR1 and CDR2 are SGHNT and YYREEE (reference sequence). The CDR3 is made up of 15 amino acids. V gave up 4 bases and J gave up 6 bases, with 20 bases separating them. The CDR3 is CASSLGGGSPTEQYF. The CDR3, as DNA: TGTGCCAGCAGCCTAGGCGGTGGCAGTCCAACCGAGCAGTACTTC.

The rearrangement joins TRBV6-5 to TRBJ2-3; 12 nucleotides match TRBD1. Germline V gives CDR1 MNHEY, CDR2 SVGAGI. The CDR3 consists of 15 residues. With V trimmed by 5 bases and J by 4 bases, 4 bases remained unmatched. CDR3 bases: TGTGCCAGCAGTCCCGGGACAGGGGGCCCAGATACGCAGTATTTT. Its translation: CASSPGTGGPDTQYF.

The chain recombines TRBV18 with TRBJ2-7; weak D call: TRBD2 (5 bases). Deletions cut 2 bases from V and 9 bases from J, with 11 bases between. The germline V gene has CDR1 KGHSH and CDR2 LQKENI. The CDR3 loop spans 12 amino acids. The CDR3 here is CASSPTGTVQYV. CDR3 sequence (DNA): TGTGCCAGCTCACCAACGGGAACTGTGCAGTACGTC.

In the case of this clone: This sample includes further DNA sequences coding for the same CDR3. V gene TRBV5-1 combines with J gene TRBJ1-6; the match to TRBD1 covers 7 bases. The V segment lost 1 base and the J segment 5 bases; nucleotides outside the gene matches: 0. This CDR3 contains 14 residues. Looked up from germline, CDR1 is SGHRS and CDR2 is YFSETQ. CDR3 sequence reads: CASSLTGDNSPLHF. DNA for the CDR3: TGCGCCAGCAGCTTGACAGGGGATAATTCACCCCTCCACTTT.

This chain connects TRBV5-1 to TRBJ2-6; D unresolved. Germline CDR1 SGHRS, CDR2 YFSETQ. V dropped 4 bases and J dropped 1 base, with 12 bases sitting between them. The CDR3 spans 16 residues. The DNA of the CDR3 is TGCGCCAGCAGCAGAGATGGTAATTCTGGGGCCAACGTCCTGACTTTC. Amino acids: CASSRDGNSGANVLTF. The full variable domain, its missing parts supplied by reference TRBV5-1 and TRBJ2-6, is KAGVTQTPRYLIKTRGQQVTLSCSPISGHRSVSWYQQTPGQGLQFLFEYFSETQRNKGNFPGRFSGRQFSNSRSEMNVSTLELGDSALYLCASSRDGNSGANVLTFGAGSRLTVL.

The chain has TRBV29-1 and TRBJ2-3; a weak D match, TRBD1 (5 bases). V shed 5 bases and J shed 0 bases, with 15 bases lying between them. There are 15 residues in the CDR3. From germline, CDR1 is SQVTM and CDR2 ANQGSEA. CDR3: CSVRAGLLSTDTQYF. The CDR3 nucleotides are TGCAGCGTTCGAGCAGGGCTTCTTAGCACAGATACGCAGTATTTT.

The CDR3 DNA is TGTGCCAGCACAGGGGGCTTTGGCTACACCTTC. Encoded protein: CASTGGFGYTF. The J gene is TRBJ1-2, the V gene TRBV2, with 8 bases aligning to TRBD1. The CDR3 runs to 11 residues. Germline V gene sequence: CDR1 SNHLY, CDR2 FYNNEI. Trimming at V came to 7 bases and at J to 7 bases, leaving 2 bases not matched to a gene.

The chain combines TRBV21-1 with TRBJ2-4; TRBD1 was called by the table and not checked on the DNA. TRBV21-1 is shown as a pseudogene. The CDR3 extends over 18 amino acids. Here the CDR3 reads CASIPTGFASEAKNIQYF. CDR3 sequence (DNA): TGTGCCAGCATTCCGACAGGCTTCGCTTCAGAAGCCAAAAACATTCAGTACTTC.

This chain joins TRBV7-9 and TRBJ1-4; 7 positions agree with TRBD1. The J segment lost 5 bases and the V segment lost 1 base, leaving 4 bases of the junction unmatched. This CDR3 is built from 15 residues. Germline V CDR1 and CDR2: SEHNR, FQNEAQ (reference sequence). The CDR3, as DNA: TGTGCCAGCAGCTTAGGGGGACAGACGAATGAAAAACTGTTTTTT. It yields the protein CASSLGGQTNEKLFF.

V and J are TRBV29-1 and TRBJ2-3; a weak D match, TRBD2 (5 bases). This CDR3 has 16 residues. Per germline, CDR1 SQVTM and CDR2 ANQGSEA. V was clipped by 6 bases and J by 2 bases, with 21 bases between them. Here the CDR3 reads CSVLDFTILFTDTQYF. The DNA for the CDR3 is TGCAGCGTGCTGGACTTCACCATACTATTCACAGATACGCAGTATTTT.

The chain joins TRBV28 to TRBJ2-5; 8 nucleotides match TRBD2. The germline gives CDR1 MDHEN, CDR2 SYDVKM. The CDR3 runs to 15 residues. V gave up 2 bases and J gave up 2 bases; unmatched junction bases: 4. The CDR3 coding sequence is TGTGCCAGCAGTTTACTAGCGGGTAATCAAGAGACCCAGTACTTC. Amino acid sequence: CASSLLAGNQETQYF.

The chain combines TRBV10-3 with TRBJ1-2, with a weak D call TRBD1 (6 bases). V was cut by 4 bases and J by 3 bases, with 12 bases left in between. The germline CDR1 and CDR2 sequences are ENHRY and SYGVKD. CDR3 length: 14 amino acids. The CDR3 coding sequence is TGTGCCATCAGTGCCCTCGAGGGGGACTATGGCTACACCTTC. Its translation: CAISALEGDYGYTF.

The chain joins TRBV6-2 or TRBV6-3 to TRBJ2-1; 12 bases align to TRBD2. Germline values: CDR1 MNHEY, CDR2 SVGEGT. V was pared by 3 bases and J by 0 bases, with 6 bases of the junction left unmatched. CDR3 size: 18 residues. For the CDR3, the DNA is TGTGCCAGCAGTTATCCTCTAGCGGGGGGGCACTCCTACAATGAGCAGTTCTTC. This sequence encodes CASSYPLAGGHSYNEQFF.

V is TRBV6-4 and J is TRBJ2-2; no clear D gene. This CDR3 is 12 amino acids long. The germline gives CDR1 MRHNA, CDR2 SNTAGT. Between the trimmed V and J ends, which lost 11 bases and 1 base, there was a span of 8 bases. CDR3: CALPVNTGELFF. CDR3 coding DNA: TGTGCCCTTCCTGTGAACACCGGGGAGCTGTTTTTT.

V and J are TRBV5-6 and TRBJ1-5; 9 bases line up with TRBD1. Germline assignment: CDR1 SGHDT and CDR2 YYEEEE. J gave up 5 bases and V 5 bases, and 5 bases lay outside the gene matches. The length of the CDR3 is 14 residues. CDR3 DNA: TGTGCCAGCAGTCTCCGGGACAGGGATCAGCCCCAGCATTTT. It translates to CASSLRDRDQPQHF.

V is TRBV28 and J is TRBJ2-7, with TRBD1 matching over 10 bases. The CDR3 extends over 12 amino acids. V was pared by 10 bases and J by 6 bases, with 6 bases of the junction left unmatched. Germline CDR1 MDHEN, CDR2 SYDVKM. Here the CDR3 DNA reads TGTGCCACAGACAGGGGGCCTGGCGAGCAGTACTTC. This codes for CATDRGPGEQYF.

The chain recombines TRBV25-1 with TRBJ2-7; D might be TRBD2 (5 bases). Germline V gene sequence: CDR1 MGHDK, CDR2 SYGVNS. This CDR3 is 16 amino acids long. Between the trimmed V and J ends, which lost 4 bases and 1 base, there was a span of 17 bases. DNA of the CDR3: TGTGCCAGCAGTGGAGGGATCGGGTTTGGTTCCTACGAGCAGTACTTC. Its translation is CASSGGIGFGSYEQYF.